This is a list of T cell receptor beta chains from one sample in a study of T cell changes during pregnancy in multiple sclerosis. The data were produced by immunoSEQ multiplex PCR, yet TCRdb's version contains in-frame clones alone and is incomplete. This table has tens of thousands of clones, more than 90% appearing once. Specimen: CD4+ T cells from peripheral blood mononuclear cells, collected in the first trimester of pregnancy. The origin of the receptors is a female donor with multiple sclerosis, enrolled in a pregnancy study. The CDR3 runs from the conserved cysteine through the conserved F or W. Fields, in order: CDR3 length, D gene, V gene, J gene, clone size, CDR3 protein, CDR3 DNA. D genes are given only for firm matches. Not all rows give a size; the values are once, few, many and, for expanded clones, a class.

>13|-|TRBV10-3|TRBJ2-5|-
CAIGAFDQETQYF
TGTGCCATCGGGGCGTTTGATCAAGAGACCCAGTACTTC
>15|TRBD2|TRBV5-4|TRBJ2-1|-
CASSPGTSEYNEQFF
TGTGCCAGCAGCCCTGGGACTAGCGAATACAATGAGCAGTTCTTC
>19|TRBD2|TRBV4-1|TRBJ2-1|-
CASSQVAGGHPSSYNEQFF
TGCGCCAGCAGCCAAGTAGCGGGGGGGCATCCGAGCTCCTACAATGAGCAGTTCTTC
>16|TRBD1|TRBV7-8|TRBJ1-6|-
CASSLALQGRLGPLHF
TGTGCCAGCAGCTTAGCTCTACAGGGGCGCCTTGGGCCCCTCCACTTT
>13|-|TRBV11-3|TRBJ1-4|-
CASSLNSGEKLFF
TGTGCCAGCAGCTTAAATTCCGGTGAAAAACTGTTTTTT
>15|-|TRBV5-5|TRBJ2-3|-
CASSLDPSRTDTQYF
TGTGCCAGCAGCTTGGATCCGTCCCGCACAGATACGCAGTATTTT
>13|-|TRBV5-4|TRBJ1-1|-
CASSLVRNTEAFF
TGTGCCAGCAGCTTGGTCAGGAACACTGAAGCTTTCTTT
>16|-|TRBV6-4|TRBJ2-4|-
CASSDETEIAKNIQYF
TGTGCCAGCAGTGACGAGACAGAGATAGCCAAAAACATTCAGTACTTC
>13|TRBD1|TRBV29-1|TRBJ1-6|-
CSALPGQNSPLHF
TGCAGCGCCTTACCGGGACAGAATTCACCCCTCCACTTT
>16|-|TRBV4-1|TRBJ1-1|few
CASSRFTRGGDTEAFF
TGCGCCAGCAGCCGATTTACCAGGGGTGGGGACACTGAAGCTTTCTTT
>17|TRBD1|TRBV5-1|TRBJ2-2|-
CASSLPLGQGGSGELFF
TGCGCCAGCAGCTTGCCTCTCGGACAGGGTGGGTCCGGGGAGCTGTTTTTT
>14|-|TRBV6-5|TRBJ2-5|-
CASSLVGEAETQYF
TGTGCCAGCAGCCTGGTGGGGGAGGCAGAGACCCAGTACTTC
>16|-|TRBV4-3|TRBJ1-2|-
CASSQDFQTALYGYTF
TGCGCCAGCAGCCAAGATTTCCAGACAGCGCTCTATGGCTACACCTTC
>14|-|TRBV11-2|TRBJ1-2|-
CASSPASGGYGYTF
TGTGCCAGCAGCCCCGCCTCCGGTGGCTATGGCTACACCTTC
>15|-|TRBV7-9|TRBJ2-7|-
CASSSLLGVAYEQYF
TGTGCCAGCAGCTCCCTCTTAGGAGTAGCCTACGAGCAGTACTTC
>15|TRBD1|TRBV19|TRBJ1-5|once
CASSPDRASNQPQHF
TGTGCCAGTAGTCCCGACAGGGCCAGCAATCAGCCCCAGCATTTT
>13|-|TRBV5-6|TRBJ1-5|-
CASSLGQGTPQHF
TGTGCCAGCAGCTTGGGCCAGGGGACGCCCCAGCATTTT
>15|TRBD1|TRBV2|TRBJ1-3|-
CASSAAGGTGNTIYF
TGTGCCAGCAGTGCTGCAGGGGGCACGGGAAACACCATATATTTT
>17|TRBD1|TRBV2|TRBJ1-6|-
CASSRRQGLDDSSPLHF
TGTGCCAGCAGTAGGAGACAGGGTCTTGATGATAGTTCACCCCTCCACTTT
>14|TRBD1|TRBV25-1|TRBJ2-3|-
CASGDTGGGDTQYF
TGTGCCAGCGGCGACACAGGGGGCGGAGATACGCAGTATTTT
>12|-|TRBV19|TRBJ2-7|-
CASTNWRGQQYF
TGTGCCAGTACCAACTGGAGGGGGCAGCAGTACTTC
>15|TRBD2|TRBV28|TRBJ2-3|-
CASSDLAGGADTQYF
TGTGCCAGCAGTGATCTAGCGGGGGGCGCCGATACGCAGTATTTT
>17|TRBD2|TRBV7-9|TRBJ2-3|-
CASSGETSGGAWDTQYF
TGTGCCAGCAGCGGTGAGACTAGCGGGGGGGCCTGGGATACGCAGTATTTT
>18|-|TRBV4-1|TRBJ2-7|-
CASSEREAGGNKPYEQYF
TGCGCCAGCAGCGAAAGAGAAGCTGGAGGGAACAAGCCTTACGAGCAGTACTTC
>15|TRBD1|TRBV4-1|TRBJ2-7|-
CASSQESTGGYEQYF
TGCGCCAGCAGCCAAGAATCGACAGGGGGCTACGAGCAGTACTTC
>14|-|TRBV6-1|TRBJ1-1|-
CASRSDAGGTEAFF
TGTGCCAGCAGATCCGACGCGGGCGGCACTGAAGCTTTCTTT
>14|TRBD1|TRBV27|TRBJ1-1|-
CASTPWAGQAEAFF
TGTGCCAGCACCCCCTGGGCGGGACAGGCTGAAGCTTTCTTT
>13|-|TRBV7-2|TRBJ2-5|once
CASSRTGLETQYF
TGTGCCAGCAGCCGAACGGGATTGGAGACCCAGTACTTC
>15|-|TRBV7-6|TRBJ2-2|-
CASSNFIRSNGELFF
TGTGCCAGCAGCAATTTTATCAGGTCGAACGGGGAGCTGTTTTTT
>13|-|TRBV11-3|TRBJ1-1|-
CASSFRESTEAFF
TGTGCCAGCAGCTTCAGGGAAAGCACTGAAGCTTTCTTT
>15|TRBD2|TRBV9|TRBJ2-3|-
CASSAGLAGPDTQYF
TGTGCCAGCAGCGCTGGACTAGCGGGGCCAGATACGCAGTATTTT
>15|-|TRBV6-5|TRBJ1-4|-
CASSSQTATNEKLFF
TGTGCCAGCAGTTCCCAGACAGCAACTAATGAAAAACTGTTTTTT
>16|TRBD2|TRBV5-1|TRBJ2-1|-
CASSPSGGSPYNEQFF
TGCGCCAGCAGCCCTAGCGGGGGGTCCCCCTACAATGAGCAGTTCTTC
>17|TRBD2|TRBV7-8|TRBJ2-1|-
CASSLVTSGGHYNEQFF
TGTGCCAGCAGCTTAGTGACTAGCGGGGGCCATTACAATGAGCAGTTCTTC
>14|-|TRBV5-4|TRBJ1-3|-
CASSLRQAADTIYF
TGTGCCAGCAGCTTGAGACAGGCGGCGGACACCATATATTTT
>12|-|TRBV2|TRBJ2-7|-
CASRAQGYEQYF
TGTGCCAGCAGAGCACAGGGCTACGAGCAGTACTTC
>15|TRBD1|TRBV6-6|TRBJ1-4|-
CASSYGDRFNEKLFF
TGTGCCAGCAGTTACGGGGACAGGTTTAATGAAAAACTGTTTTTT
>14|-|TRBV5-4|TRBJ2-1|-
CASSPVQGYSEQFF
TGTGCCAGCAGCCCCGTGCAGGGGTACAGTGAGCAGTTCTTC
>16|TRBD1|TRBV9|TRBJ1-3|-
CASSADRAGSGNTIYF
TGTGCCAGCAGCGCGGACAGGGCAGGCTCTGGAAACACCATATATTTT
>13|-|TRBV5-1|TRBJ1-2|-
CASSLAREYGYTF
TGCGCCAGCAGCTTGGCCCGGGAGTATGGCTACACCTTC
>13|-|TRBV29-1|TRBJ1-1|-
CSAVGPSGGAAFF
TGCAGCGCCGTAGGACCCTCGGGGGGCGCAGCTTTCTTT
>15|TRBD1|TRBV5-1|TRBJ2-5|-
CASTPMTGGSETQYF
TGCGCCAGCACCCCGATGACAGGGGGCTCGGAGACCCAGTACTTC
>13|-|TRBV18|TRBJ1-1|-
CASSPDMNTEAFF
TGTGCCAGCTCACCGGACATGAACACTGAAGCTTTCTTT
>14|TRBD1|TRBV5-5|TRBJ1-2|-
CASSVGQGGYGYTF
TGTGCCAGCAGCGTGGGACAGGGAGGCTATGGCTACACCTTC
>12|-|TRBV2|TRBJ1-2|-
CASSRTDYGYTF
TGTGCCAGCAGTAGGACAGACTATGGCTACACCTTC
>14|-|TRBV10-3|TRBJ1-2|-
CAISEPGHLYGYTF
TGTGCCATCAGTGAGCCGGGACACCTTTATGGCTACACCTTC
>14|-|TRBV6-5|TRBJ1-4|-
CASSLTVNREKLFF
TGTGCCAGCAGTTTGACAGTGAATCGCGAAAAACTGTTTTTT
>14|TRBD2|TRBV28|TRBJ2-1|-
CASTRTGGSDEQFF
TGTGCCAGCACCCGCACGGGAGGGAGCGATGAGCAGTTCTTC
>13|-|TRBV6-1|TRBJ2-5|-
CASCVGAGETQYF
TGTGCCAGCTGCGTAGGGGCGGGGGAGACCCAGTACTTC
>15|-|TRBV2|TRBJ1-2|-
CASSFGGRPNYGYTF
TGTGCCAGCAGTTTCGGAGGCAGGCCCAACTATGGCTACACCTTC
>15|TRBD1|TRBV30|TRBJ1-6|-
CAWSWTGAIAAPLHF
TGTGCCTGGAGCTGGACAGGAGCAATCGCGGCACCCCTCCACTTT
>16|-|TRBV6-6|TRBJ1-5|-
CASSRGQPLSNQPQHF
TGTGCCAGCAGTCGTGGACAGCCTCTAAGCAATCAGCCCCAGCATTTT